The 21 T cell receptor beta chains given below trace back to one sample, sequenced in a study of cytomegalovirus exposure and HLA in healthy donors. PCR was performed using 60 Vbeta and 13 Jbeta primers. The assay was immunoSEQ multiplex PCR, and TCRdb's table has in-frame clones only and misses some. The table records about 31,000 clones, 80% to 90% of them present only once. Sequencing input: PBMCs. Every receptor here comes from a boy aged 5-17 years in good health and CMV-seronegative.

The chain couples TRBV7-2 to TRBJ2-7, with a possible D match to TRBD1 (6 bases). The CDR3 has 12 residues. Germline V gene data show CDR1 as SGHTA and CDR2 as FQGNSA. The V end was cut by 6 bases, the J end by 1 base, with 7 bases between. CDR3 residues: CASRGTSYEQYF. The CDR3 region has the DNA TGTGCCAGCAGGGGGACATCCTACGAGCAGTACTTC.

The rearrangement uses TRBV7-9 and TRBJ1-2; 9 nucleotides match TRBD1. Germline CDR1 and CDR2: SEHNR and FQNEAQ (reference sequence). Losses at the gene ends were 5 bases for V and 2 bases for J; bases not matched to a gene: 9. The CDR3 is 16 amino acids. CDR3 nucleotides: TGTGCCAGCAGCCCGGTCGGACAGGGGAACAACTATGGCTACACCTTC. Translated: CASSPVGQGNNYGYTF.

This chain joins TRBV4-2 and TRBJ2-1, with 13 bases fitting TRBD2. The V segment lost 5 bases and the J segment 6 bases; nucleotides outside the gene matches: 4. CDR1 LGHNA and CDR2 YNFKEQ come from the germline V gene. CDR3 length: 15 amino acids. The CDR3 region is CASSETSGGSNEQFF. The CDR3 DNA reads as TGTGCCAGCAGCGAGACTAGCGGGGGGAGCAATGAGCAGTTCTTC.

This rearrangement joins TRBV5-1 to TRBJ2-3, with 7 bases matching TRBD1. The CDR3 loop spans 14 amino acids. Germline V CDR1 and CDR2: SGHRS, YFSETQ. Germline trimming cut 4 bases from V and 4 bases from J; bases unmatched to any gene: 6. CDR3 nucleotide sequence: TGCGCCAGCAGCGTGCGGACAGGAGCAGATACGCAGTATTTT. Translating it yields CASSVRTGADTQYF.

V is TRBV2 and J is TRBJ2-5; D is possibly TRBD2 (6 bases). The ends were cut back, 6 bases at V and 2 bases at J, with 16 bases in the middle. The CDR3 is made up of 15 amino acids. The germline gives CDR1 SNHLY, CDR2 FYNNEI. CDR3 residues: CASSGGTPEQETQYF. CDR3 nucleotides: TGTGCCAGCAGCGGAGGGACTCCGGAACAAGAGACCCAGTACTTC.

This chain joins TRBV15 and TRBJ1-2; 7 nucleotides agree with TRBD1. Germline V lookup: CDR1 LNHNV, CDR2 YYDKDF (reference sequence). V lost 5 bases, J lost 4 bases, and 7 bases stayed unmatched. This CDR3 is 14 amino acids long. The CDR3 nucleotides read TGTGCCACCAGCCAACCATGGGACAGCTATGGCTACACCTTC. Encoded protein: CATSQPWDSYGYTF.

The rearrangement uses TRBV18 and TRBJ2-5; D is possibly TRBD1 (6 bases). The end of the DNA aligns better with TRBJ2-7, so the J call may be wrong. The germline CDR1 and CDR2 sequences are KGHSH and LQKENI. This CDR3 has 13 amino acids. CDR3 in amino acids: CASSPVTGYEQYF. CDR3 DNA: TGTGCCAGCTCACCAGTGACAGGCTACGAGCAGTACTTC.

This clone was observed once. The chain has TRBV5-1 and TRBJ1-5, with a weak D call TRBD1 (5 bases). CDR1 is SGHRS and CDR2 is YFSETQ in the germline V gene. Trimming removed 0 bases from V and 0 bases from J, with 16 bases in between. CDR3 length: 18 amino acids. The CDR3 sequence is CASSLGGQGGNSNQPQHF. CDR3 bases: TGCGCCAGCAGCTTGGGTGGGCAGGGAGGGAATAGCAATCAGCCCCAGCATTTT.

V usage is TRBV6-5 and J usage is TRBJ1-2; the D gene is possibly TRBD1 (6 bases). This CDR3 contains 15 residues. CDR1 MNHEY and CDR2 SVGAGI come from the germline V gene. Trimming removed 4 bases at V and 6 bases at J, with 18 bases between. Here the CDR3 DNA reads TGTGCCAGCAGTTCTTCCTTACAGGGAGTCAATGGCTACACCTTC. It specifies CASSSSLQGVNGYTF.

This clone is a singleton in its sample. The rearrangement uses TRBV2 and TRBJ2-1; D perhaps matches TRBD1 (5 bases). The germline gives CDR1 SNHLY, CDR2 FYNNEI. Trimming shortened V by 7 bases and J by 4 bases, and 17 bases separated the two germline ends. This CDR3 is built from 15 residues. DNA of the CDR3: TGTGCCAGCACCCTTACAGGACGGGTTTACAATGAGCAGTTCTTC. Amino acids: CASTLTGRVYNEQFF.

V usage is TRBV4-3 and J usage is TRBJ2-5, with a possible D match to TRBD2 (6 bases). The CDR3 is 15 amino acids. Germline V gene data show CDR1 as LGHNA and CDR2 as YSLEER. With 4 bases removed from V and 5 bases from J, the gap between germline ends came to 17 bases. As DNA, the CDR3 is TGCGCCAGCAGCCCGACCCGGACTGCGGGGGAGACCCAGTACTTC. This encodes CASSPTRTAGETQYF.

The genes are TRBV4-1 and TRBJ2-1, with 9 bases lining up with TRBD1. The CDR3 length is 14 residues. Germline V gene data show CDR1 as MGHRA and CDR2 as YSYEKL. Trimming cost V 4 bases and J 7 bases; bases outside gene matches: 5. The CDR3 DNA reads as TGCGCCAGCAGCCGTATCGGGACAGGGAATGAGCAGTTCTTC. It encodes CASSRIGTGNEQFF.

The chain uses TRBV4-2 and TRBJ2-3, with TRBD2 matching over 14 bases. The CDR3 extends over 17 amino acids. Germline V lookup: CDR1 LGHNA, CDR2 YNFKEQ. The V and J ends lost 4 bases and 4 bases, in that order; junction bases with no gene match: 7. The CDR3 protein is CASSPEGLAGGSDTQYF. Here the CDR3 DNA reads TGTGCCAGCAGCCCTGAAGGACTAGCGGGGGGTTCAGATACGCAGTATTTT.

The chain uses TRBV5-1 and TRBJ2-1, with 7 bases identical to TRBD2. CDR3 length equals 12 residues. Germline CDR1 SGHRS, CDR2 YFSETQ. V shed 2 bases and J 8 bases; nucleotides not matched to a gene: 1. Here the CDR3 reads CASSFGLDEQFF. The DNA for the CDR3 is TGCGCCAGCAGCTTCGGACTAGATGAGCAGTTCTTC.

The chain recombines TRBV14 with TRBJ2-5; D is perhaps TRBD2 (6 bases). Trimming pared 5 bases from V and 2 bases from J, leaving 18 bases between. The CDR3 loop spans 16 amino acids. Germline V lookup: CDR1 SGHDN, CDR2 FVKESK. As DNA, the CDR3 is TGTGCCAGCAGCGAGCGGGCTGGTAGGGGTCAAGAGACCCAGTACTTC. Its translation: CASSERAGRGQETQYF.

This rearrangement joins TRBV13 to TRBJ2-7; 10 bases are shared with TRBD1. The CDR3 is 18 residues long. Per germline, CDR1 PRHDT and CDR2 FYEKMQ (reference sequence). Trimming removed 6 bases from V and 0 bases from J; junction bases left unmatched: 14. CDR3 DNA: TGTGCCAGCAGTCAAACAGGGACAGGGGAATATAGCTCCTACGAGCAGTACTTC. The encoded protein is CASSQTGTGEYSSYEQYF. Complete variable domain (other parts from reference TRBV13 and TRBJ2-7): AAGVIQSPRHLIKEKRETATLKCYPIPRHDTVYWYQQGPGQDPQFLISFYEKMQSDKGSIPDRFSAQQFSDYHSELNMSSLELGDSALYFCASSQTGTGEYSSYEQYFGPGTRLTVT.

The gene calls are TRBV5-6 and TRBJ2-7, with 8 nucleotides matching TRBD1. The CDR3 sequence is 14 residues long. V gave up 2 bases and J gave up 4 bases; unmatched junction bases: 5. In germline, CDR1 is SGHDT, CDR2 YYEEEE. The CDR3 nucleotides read TGTGCCAGCAGCTTTTCAACAGGGGGTTACGAGCAGTACTTC. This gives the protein CASSFSTGGYEQYF. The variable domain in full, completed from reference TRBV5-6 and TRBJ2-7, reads DAGVTQSPTHLIKTRGQQVTLRCSPKSGHDTVSWYQQALGQGPQFIFQYYEEEERQRGNFPDRFSGHQFPNYSSELNVNALLLGDSALYLCASSFSTGGYEQYFGPGTRLTVT.

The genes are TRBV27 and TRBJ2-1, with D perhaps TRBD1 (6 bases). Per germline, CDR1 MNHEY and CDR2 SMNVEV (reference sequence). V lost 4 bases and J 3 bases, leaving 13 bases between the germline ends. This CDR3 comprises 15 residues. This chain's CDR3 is CASSSDRDIYNEQFF. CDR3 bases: TGTGCCAGCAGTTCCGACCGGGACATCTACAATGAGCAGTTCTTC.

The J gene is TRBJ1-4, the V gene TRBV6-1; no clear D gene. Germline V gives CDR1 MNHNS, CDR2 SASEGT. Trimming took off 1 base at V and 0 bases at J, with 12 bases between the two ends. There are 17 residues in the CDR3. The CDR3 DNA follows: TGTGCCAGCAGTGAAGGCGGCTACCTTGCAACTAATGAAAAACTGTTTTTT. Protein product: CASSEGGYLATNEKLFF.

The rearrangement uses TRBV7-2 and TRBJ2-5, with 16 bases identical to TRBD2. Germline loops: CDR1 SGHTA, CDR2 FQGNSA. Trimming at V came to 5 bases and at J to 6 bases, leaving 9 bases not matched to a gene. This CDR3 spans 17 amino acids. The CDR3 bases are TGTGCCAGCAGCAAAGGGACTAGCGGGGGGGCCGGGAAGACCCAGTACTTC. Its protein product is CASSKGTSGGAGKTQYF.

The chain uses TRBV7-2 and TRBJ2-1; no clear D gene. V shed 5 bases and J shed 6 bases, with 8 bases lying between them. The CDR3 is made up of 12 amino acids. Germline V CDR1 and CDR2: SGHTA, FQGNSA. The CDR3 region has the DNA TGTGCCAGCAGCCGATCTATCAATGAGCAGTTCTTC. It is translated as CASSRSINEQFF.